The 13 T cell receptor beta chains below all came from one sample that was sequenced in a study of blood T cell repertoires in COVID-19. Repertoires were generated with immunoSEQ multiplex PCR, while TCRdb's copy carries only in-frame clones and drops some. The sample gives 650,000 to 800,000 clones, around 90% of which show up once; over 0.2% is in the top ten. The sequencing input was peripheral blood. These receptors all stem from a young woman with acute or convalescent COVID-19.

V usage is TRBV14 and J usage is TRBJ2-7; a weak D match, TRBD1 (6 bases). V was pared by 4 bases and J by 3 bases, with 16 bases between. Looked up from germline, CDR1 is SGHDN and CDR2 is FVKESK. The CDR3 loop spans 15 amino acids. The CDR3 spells CASSLRPGHNYEQYF. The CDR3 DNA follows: TGTGCCAGCAGCCTCAGACCGGGACATAACTACGAGCAGTACTTC.

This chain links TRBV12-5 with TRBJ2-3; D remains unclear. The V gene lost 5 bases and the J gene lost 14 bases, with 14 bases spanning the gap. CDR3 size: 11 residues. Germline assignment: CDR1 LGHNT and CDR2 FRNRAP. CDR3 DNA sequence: TGTGCTAGTGGTCCCCAGAGCGTAATGTATTTT. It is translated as CASGPQSVMYF.

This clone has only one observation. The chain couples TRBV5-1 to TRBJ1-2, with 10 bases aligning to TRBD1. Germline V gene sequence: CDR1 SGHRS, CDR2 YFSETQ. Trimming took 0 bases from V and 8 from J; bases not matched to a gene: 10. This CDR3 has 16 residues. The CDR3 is CASSLAQPGQGPGYTF. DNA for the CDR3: TGCGCCAGCAGCTTGGCCCAACCGGGACAGGGGCCCGGCTACACCTTC.

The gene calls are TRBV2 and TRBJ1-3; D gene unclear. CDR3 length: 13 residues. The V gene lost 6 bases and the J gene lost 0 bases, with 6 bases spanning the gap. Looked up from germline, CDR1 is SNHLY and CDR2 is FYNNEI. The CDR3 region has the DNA TGTGCCAGCAGGGCGGGCTCTGGAAACACCATATATTTT. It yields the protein CASRAGSGNTIYF. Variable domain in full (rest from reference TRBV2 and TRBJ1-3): EPEVTQTPSHQVTQMGQEVILRCVPISNHLYFYWYRQILGQKVEFLVSFYNNEISEKSEIFDDQFSVERPDGSNFTLKIRSTKLEDSAMYFCASRAGSGNTIYFGEGSWLTVV.

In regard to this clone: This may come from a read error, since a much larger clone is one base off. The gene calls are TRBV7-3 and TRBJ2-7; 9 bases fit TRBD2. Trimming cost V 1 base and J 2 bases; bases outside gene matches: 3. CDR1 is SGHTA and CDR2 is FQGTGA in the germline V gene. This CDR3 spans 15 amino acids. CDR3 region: CASSLKAGGPYEQYF. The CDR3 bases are TGTGCCAGCAGCTTAAAGGCGGGGGGGCCCTACGAGCAGTACTTC.

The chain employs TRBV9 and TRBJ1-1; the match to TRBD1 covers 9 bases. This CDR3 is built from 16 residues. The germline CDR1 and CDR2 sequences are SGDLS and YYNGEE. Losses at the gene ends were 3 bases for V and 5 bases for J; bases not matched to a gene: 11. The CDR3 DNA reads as TGTGCCAGCAGCGAGACGTATGACAGGGGGGAAACTGAAGCTTTCTTT. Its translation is CASSETYDRGETEAFF.

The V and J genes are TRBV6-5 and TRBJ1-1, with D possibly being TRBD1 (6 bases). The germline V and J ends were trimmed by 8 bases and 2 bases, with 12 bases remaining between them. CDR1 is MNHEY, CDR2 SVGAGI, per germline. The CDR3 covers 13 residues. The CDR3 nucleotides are TGTGCCAGCGAGTCAGGGGAAAACACTGAAGCTTTCTTT. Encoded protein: CASESGENTEAFF.

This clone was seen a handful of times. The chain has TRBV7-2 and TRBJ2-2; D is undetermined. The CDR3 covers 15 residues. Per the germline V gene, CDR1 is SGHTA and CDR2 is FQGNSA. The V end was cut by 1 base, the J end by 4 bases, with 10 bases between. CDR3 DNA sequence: TGTGCCAGCAGCTTAGAGTTCCGGGTCACCGGGGAGCTGTTTTTT. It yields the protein CASSLEFRVTGELFF.

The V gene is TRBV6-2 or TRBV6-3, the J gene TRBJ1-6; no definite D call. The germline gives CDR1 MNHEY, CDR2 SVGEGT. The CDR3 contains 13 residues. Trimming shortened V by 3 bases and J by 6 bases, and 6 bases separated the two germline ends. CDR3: CASSYRVNSPLHF. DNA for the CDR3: TGTGCCAGCAGTTATCGGGTTAATTCACCCCTCCACTTT.

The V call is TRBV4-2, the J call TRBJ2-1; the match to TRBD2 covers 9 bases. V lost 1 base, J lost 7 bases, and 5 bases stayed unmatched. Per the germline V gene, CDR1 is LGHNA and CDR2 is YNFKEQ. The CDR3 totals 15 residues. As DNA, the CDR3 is TGTGCCAGCAGCCAAGCTAGCGGGGAATTGAATGAGCAGTTCTTC. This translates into CASSQASGELNEQFF.

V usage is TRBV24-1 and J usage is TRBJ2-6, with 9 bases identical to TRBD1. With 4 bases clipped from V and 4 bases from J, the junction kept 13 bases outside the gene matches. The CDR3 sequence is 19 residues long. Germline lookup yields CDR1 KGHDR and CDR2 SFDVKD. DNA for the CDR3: TGTGCCACCAGTGACTCGGACAGGGGCCCTGAGATAGGGGCCAACGTCCTGACTTTC. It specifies CATSDSDRGPEIGANVLTF.

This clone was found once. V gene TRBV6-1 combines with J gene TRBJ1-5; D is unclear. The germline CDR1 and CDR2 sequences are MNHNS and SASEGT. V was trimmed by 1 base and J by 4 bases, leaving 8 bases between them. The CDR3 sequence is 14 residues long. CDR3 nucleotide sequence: TGTGCCAGCAGTGAAGGAGTGGAGAATCAGCCCCAGCATTTT. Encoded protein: CASSEGVENQPQHF.

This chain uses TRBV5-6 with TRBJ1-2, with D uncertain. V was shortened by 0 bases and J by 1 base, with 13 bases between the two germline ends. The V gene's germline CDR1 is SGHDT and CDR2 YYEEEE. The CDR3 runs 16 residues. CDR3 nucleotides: TGTGCCAGCAGCTTGGTTAACAGAATTGTTAACTATGGCTACACCTTC. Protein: CASSLVNRIVNYGYTF.